The rows below give T cell receptor beta chains drawn from one sample of a study of response to subunit inactivated influenza vaccine. From the RT-PCR reads, TCRdb called clonotypes with MiXCR, one entry per CDR3 protein. The sample records 450,000 to 550,000 distinct CDR3 sequences, about 25% being singletons. Here the sequenced sample was CD4+ T cells sorted from PBMCs, taken 5 to 6 days after vaccination. The receptors here all came from a man between 50 and 59 years old who received an inactivated influenza vaccine. Each CDR3 is given with its conserved first and last residue. The D gene is left open where the match is weak. Not all rows give a size; the values are once, few, many and, for expanded clones, a class.

CDR3: CASTKRGVWLAGAGRTDTQYF; DNA: TGTGCCAGCACCAAGAGAGGGGTTTGGCTAGCGGGAGCAGGTCGGACAGATACGCAGTATTTT; J: TRBJ2-3; size: few; V: TRBV7-3; D: TRBD2
CDR3: CSAADHHVAKNIQYF; DNA: TGCAGTGCAGCAGATCATCACGTAGCCAAAAACATTCAGTACTTC; J: TRBJ2-4; size: -; V: TRBV20-1; D: -
CDR3: CATSKAITGGDTEAFF; DNA: TGTGCCACCAGCAAAGCGATTACAGGGGGCGACACTGAAGCTTTCTTT; J: TRBJ1-1; size: few; V: TRBV15; D: TRBD1
CDR3: CASSLTGSQPQHF; DNA: TGTGCCAGCAGCTTGACAGGGTCCCAGCCCCAGCATTTT; J: TRBJ1-5; size: many; V: TRBV12-3/TRBV12-4; D: TRBD1
CDR3: CSARGTWGQETQYF; DNA: TGCAGTGCTAGAGGTACATGGGGGCAAGAGACCCAGTACTTC; J: TRBJ2-5; size: -; V: TRBV20-1; D: -
CDR3: CASSFGGGLTSTDTQYF; DNA: TGTGCCAGCAGTTTCGGCGGGGGCCTGACTAGCACAGATACGCAGTATTTT; J: TRBJ2-3; size: many; V: TRBV12-3/TRBV12-4; D: -
CDR3: CASSPKTAPQETQYF; DNA: TGTGCCAGCAGCCCCAAGACAGCGCCCCAAGAGACCCAGTACTTC; J: TRBJ2-5; size: -; V: TRBV4-2; D: -
CDR3: CASSLGPTGFRTGELFF; DNA: TGTGCCAGCAGCTTGGGGCCCACAGGCTTTAGGACCGGGGAGCTGTTTTTT; J: TRBJ2-2; size: -; V: TRBV5-6; D: -
CDR3: CASSFGGQGAYGYTF; DNA: TGTGCCAGCAGCTTCGGGGGACAGGGGGCGTATGGCTACACCTTC; J: TRBJ1-2; size: -; V: TRBV5-6; D: TRBD1
CDR3: CASSLAGSGPGGAFF; DNA: TGTGCCAGCAGCTTGGCGGGGTCGGGGCCCGGAGGGGCTTTCTTT; J: TRBJ1-1; size: -; V: TRBV5-6; D: -